This entry lists 2 T cell receptor beta chains sequenced from one sample in a study of shared clonotypes between healthy human individuals. Clones were sequenced by immunoSEQ multiplex PCR, and TCRdb holds only the in-frame ones, with some missing. The sample contains around 510,000 clones, around three quarters of which appear only once. Material for sequencing was PBMCs. Every receptor here comes from a woman aged 40 to 55 in good health. Some clones in this sample may be carry-over from other donors' samples.

This clone was counted a few times. The rearrangement uses TRBV5-1 and TRBJ2-6, with 7 bases fitting TRBD1. The germline gives CDR1 SGHRS, CDR2 YFSETQ. V gave up 1 base and J gave up 0 bases; unmatched junction bases: 7. This CDR3 region has 18 residues. The CDR3 nucleotides are TGCGCCAGCAGCTTGAGAAGGGGGCCAGGCTCTGGGGCCAACGTCCTGACTTTC. It translates to CASSLRRGPGSGANVLTF.

The V call is TRBV4-3, the J call TRBJ1-2; possibly TRBD1 for D (5 bases). Trimming shortened V by 0 bases and J by 4 bases, and 15 bases separated the two germline ends. This CDR3 spans 16 amino acids. The V gene's germline CDR1 is LGHNA and CDR2 YSLEER. Here the CDR3 reads CASSQDWGRSLYGYTF. CDR3 nucleotide sequence: TGCGCCAGCAGCCAAGATTGGGGCAGGAGCCTCTATGGCTACACCTTC.